The 10 T cell receptor beta chains listed next were all sequenced from one sample in a study of radiotherapy plus CTLA-4 blockade in lung cancer. TCRdb keeps only in-frame clones here, not all; method: immunoSEQ multiplex PCR. Seen here are just under 45,000 clones, roughly two thirds observed once, and the top ten hold around 23%. This specimen was peripheral blood, taken from a patient treated with radiotherapy plus ipilimumab. The receptors were sampled from a human donor with non-small cell lung cancer who had a partial response to radiotherapy plus ipilimumab.

This clone came up a few times. The chain links TRBV5-1 to TRBJ2-7, with D tentatively TRBD2 (5 bases). V was shortened by 0 bases and J by 4 bases, with 11 bases between the two germline ends. Germline values: CDR1 SGHRS, CDR2 YFSETQ. This CDR3 is built from 14 residues. CDR3 protein: CASSLDGRGYEQYF. In DNA form, the CDR3 reads TGCGCCAGCAGCTTGGATGGCCGGGGATACGAGCAGTACTTC. The whole variable domain, filled in from reference TRBV5-1 and TRBJ2-7, reads KAGVTQTPRYLIKTRGQQVTLSCSPISGHRSVSWYQQTPGQGLQFLFEYFSETQRNKGNFPGRFSGRQFSNSRSEMNVSTLELGDSALYLCASSLDGRGYEQYFGPGTRLTVT.

This clone occurred a few times. V usage is TRBV6-5 and J usage is TRBJ2-7; a possible D gene is TRBD1 (6 bases). Germline V gene data show CDR1 as MNHEY and CDR2 as SVGAGI. Trimming shortened V by 6 bases and J by 5 bases, and 17 bases separated the two germline ends. The CDR3 consists of 14 residues. CDR3 in DNA: TGTGCCAGCAGCCTTACTCCCTGGGGGCACGAGCAGTACTTC. It encodes CASSLTPWGHEQYF.

The chain recombines TRBV27 with TRBJ2-7, with 12 bases identical to TRBD2. The CDR3 has 17 residues. J gave up 2 bases and V 5 bases, and 10 bases lay outside the gene matches. CDR1 and CDR2 (germline): MNHEY, SMNVEV (reference sequence). CDR3 coding DNA: TGTGCCAGCAGTCCTAGCGGGGGGGACCTCAATACCTACGAGCAGTACTTC. Protein sequence: CASSPSGGDLNTYEQYF.

A single count supports this clone. V gene TRBV5-1 combines with J gene TRBJ2-3; D unclear. Trimming shortened V by 0 bases and J by 0 bases, and 8 bases separated the two germline ends. This CDR3 is built from 15 residues. Germline V lookup: CDR1 SGHRS, CDR2 YFSETQ. CDR3 coding DNA: TGCGCCAGCAGCTTGGATGGCTCTAGCACAGATACGCAGTATTTT. This translates into CASSLDGSSTDTQYF.

The chain carries TRBV7-9 and TRBJ2-5, with D perhaps TRBD1 (5 bases). CDR1 SEHNR and CDR2 FQNEAQ come from the germline V gene (reference sequence). Trimming shortened V by 5 bases and J by 5 bases, and 12 bases separated the two germline ends. This CDR3 region has 13 residues. CDR3 sequence: CASSGRGRETQYF. The CDR3 nucleotides read TGTGCCAGCAGCGGAAGGGGTCGGGAGACCCAGTACTTC.

The V gene is TRBV27, the J gene TRBJ2-1, with a weak D call TRBD2 (7 bases). The CDR3 loop spans 16 amino acids. Germline-derived CDR1 and CDR2 are MNHEY and SMNVEV (reference sequence). Trimming took 6 bases from V and 7 from J, leaving 22 bases between them. Here the CDR3 DNA reads TGTGCCAGCAGCGGCCGAGGCGGGAGAGGGGGTAATGAGCAGTTCTTC. Protein sequence: CASSGRGGRGGNEQFF.

The rearrangement uses TRBV5-4 and TRBJ1-5; the D is unclear. V shed 7 bases and J shed 4 bases, with 15 bases lying between them. Per germline, CDR1 SGHNT and CDR2 YYREEE (reference sequence). The CDR3 length is 14 residues. CDR3 amino acids: CASCREPQNQPQHF. The CDR3 coding sequence is TGTGCCAGCTGCCGGGAACCACAAAATCAGCCCCAGCATTTT.

The chain uses TRBV6-6 and TRBJ2-1; 9 bases match TRBD2. Germline trimming cut 6 bases from V and 9 bases from J; bases unmatched to any gene: 6. Looked up from germline, CDR1 is MNHNY and CDR2 is SVGAGI (reference sequence). There are 13 residues in the CDR3. CDR3 protein: CASRPGLAGEQFF. The CDR3 bases are TGTGCCAGCAGACCGGGACTAGCTGGTGAGCAGTTCTTC.

The rearrangement uses TRBV6-1 and TRBJ1-2; possible D gene TRBD1, 6 bases. This CDR3 has 12 amino acids. Trimming cost V 5 bases and J 7 bases, with 11 bases left between them. Germline assignment: CDR1 MNHNS and CDR2 SASEGT. The CDR3 loop reads CASSSTGSGYTF. The CDR3 DNA follows: TGTGCCAGCAGTTCAACAGGGTCTGGCTACACCTTC.

There are many counts of this clone. The rearrangement links TRBV9 to TRBJ1-1, with TRBD1 identical over 7 bases. From germline, CDR1 is SGDLS and CDR2 YYNGEE. This CDR3 has 15 residues. Losses at the gene ends were 3 bases for V and 1 base for J; bases not matched to a gene: 6. The CDR3 DNA reads as TGTGCCAGCAGCGCCGGGACAGCCGCGAACACTGAAGCTTTCTTT. This encodes CASSAGTAANTEAFF.